This T cell receptor beta chain is drawn from a study of identical twins. Overall study results and limits: Potential partial confounding of zero-insertion analyses by invariant MAIT and iNKT cells was noted.

TCRdb reprocessed the 5' RACE reads via MiXCR and lists one record per CDR3 protein. Among 1.5 million to 2 million distinct CDR3 sequences listed, under 35% were seen once. The CDR3 is 13 amino acids. V lost 6 bases and J lost 6; bases outside the gene matches: 7. From germline, CDR1 is GTSNPN and CDR2 SVGIG (reference sequence). With regard to this clonotype: The target antigen is unknown.

The sequencing input was cord blood. The rearrangement uses TRBV30 and TRBJ1-5; 8 positions agree with TRBD1. This TCR derives from a newborn girl in good health. As DNA, the CDR3 is TGTGCCTGTTCGACAGGGGACAGTCAGCCCCAGCATTTT. Its protein is CACSTGDSQPQHF.